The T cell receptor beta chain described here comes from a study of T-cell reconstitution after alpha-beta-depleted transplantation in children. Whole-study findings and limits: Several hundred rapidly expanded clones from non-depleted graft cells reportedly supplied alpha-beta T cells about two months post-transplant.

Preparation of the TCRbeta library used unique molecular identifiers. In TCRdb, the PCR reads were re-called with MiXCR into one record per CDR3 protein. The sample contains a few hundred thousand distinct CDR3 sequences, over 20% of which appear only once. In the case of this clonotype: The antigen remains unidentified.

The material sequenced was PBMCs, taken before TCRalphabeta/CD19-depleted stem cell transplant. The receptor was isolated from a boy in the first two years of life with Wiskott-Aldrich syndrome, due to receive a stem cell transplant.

The CDR3 sequence is CASSLGLARTDTQYF. In DNA, the CDR3 is TGCGCCAGCAGCTTGGGACTAGCGCGTACAGATACGCAGTATTTT. This sequence joins TRBV5-1 and TRBJ2-3, with 8 nucleotides matching TRBD2. Losses at the gene ends were 0 bases for V and 3 bases for J; bases not matched to a gene: 3. The CDR3 extends over 15 amino acids. The germline V gene encodes CDR1 SGHRS and CDR2 YFSETQ.